This entry describes one TCR beta chain. Sequenced by immunoSEQ multiplex PCR; TCRdb stores in-frame clones only, minus some. The data contain under 25,000 clones, roughly 80% of them singletons. The data were obtained in a study of OX40 agonist ivuxolimab in advanced cancers. Trimming pared 5 bases from V and 9 bases from J, leaving 16 bases between. Germline lookup yields CDR1 PRHDT and CDR2 FYEKMQ (reference sequence). The CDR3 consists of 14 residues. Sequencing was performed on CD4+ or CD8+ T cells sorted from blood, taken in a trial of the OX40 agonist ivuxolimab. The TCR originated in an adult with an advanced solid tumor such as melanoma, head and neck, liver or kidney cancer. The chain is built from TRBV13 and TRBJ1-4, with D possibly TRBD1 on 6 matching bases. The CDR3: CASSPGQQVQKLFF. The CDR3 nucleotides are TGTGCCAGCAGCCCGGGACAACAGGTTCAAAAACTGTTTTTT.